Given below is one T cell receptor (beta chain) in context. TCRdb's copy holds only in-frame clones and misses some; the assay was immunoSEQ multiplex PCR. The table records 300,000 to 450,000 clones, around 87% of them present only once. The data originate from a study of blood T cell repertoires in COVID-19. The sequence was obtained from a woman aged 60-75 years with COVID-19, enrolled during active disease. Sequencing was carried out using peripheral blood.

The CDR3 spells CASSARPGTDTQYF. DNA for the CDR3: TGTGCCAGCAGCGCTCGCCCGGGCACAGATACGCAGTATTTT. The V call is TRBV9, the J call TRBJ2-3; D remains unclear. Trimming shortened V by 3 bases and J by 1 base, and 9 bases separated the two germline ends. Germline CDR1 reads SGDLS; CDR2 reads YYNGEE. This CDR3 has 14 residues.